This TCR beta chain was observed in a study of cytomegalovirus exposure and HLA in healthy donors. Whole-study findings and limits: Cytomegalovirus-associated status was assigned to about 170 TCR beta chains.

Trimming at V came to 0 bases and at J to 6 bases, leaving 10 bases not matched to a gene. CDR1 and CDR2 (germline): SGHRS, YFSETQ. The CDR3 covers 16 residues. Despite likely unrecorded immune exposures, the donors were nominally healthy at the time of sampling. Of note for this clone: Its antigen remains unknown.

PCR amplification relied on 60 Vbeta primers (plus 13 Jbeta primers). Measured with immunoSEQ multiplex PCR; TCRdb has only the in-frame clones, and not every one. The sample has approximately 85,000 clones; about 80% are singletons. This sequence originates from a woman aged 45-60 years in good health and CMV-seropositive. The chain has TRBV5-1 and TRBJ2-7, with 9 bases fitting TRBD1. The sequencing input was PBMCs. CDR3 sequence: CASSLVVGQGTGEQYF. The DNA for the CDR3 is TGCGCCAGCAGCTTGGTAGTGGGACAGGGAACCGGCGAGCAGTACTTC.